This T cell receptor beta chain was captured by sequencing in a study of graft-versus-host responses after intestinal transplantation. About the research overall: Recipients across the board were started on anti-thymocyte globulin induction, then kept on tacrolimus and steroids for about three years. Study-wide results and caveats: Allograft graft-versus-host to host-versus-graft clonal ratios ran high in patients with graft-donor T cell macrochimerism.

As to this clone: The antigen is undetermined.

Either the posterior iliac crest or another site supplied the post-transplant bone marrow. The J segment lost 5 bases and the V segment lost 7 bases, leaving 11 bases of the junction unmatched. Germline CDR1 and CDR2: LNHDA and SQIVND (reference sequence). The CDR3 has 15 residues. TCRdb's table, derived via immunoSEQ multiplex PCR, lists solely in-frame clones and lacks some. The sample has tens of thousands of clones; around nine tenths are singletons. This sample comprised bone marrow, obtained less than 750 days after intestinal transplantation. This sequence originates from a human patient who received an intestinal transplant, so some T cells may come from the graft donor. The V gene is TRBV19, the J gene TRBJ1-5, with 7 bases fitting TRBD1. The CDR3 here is CASNSGQRGDQPQHF. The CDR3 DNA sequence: TGTGCCAGTAACTCGGGACAGAGGGGGGATCAGCCCCAGCATTTT.